This T cell receptor beta chain originates from a study of T cells in Graves' hyperthyroidism and ophthalmopathy. CDR3 length equals 16 residues. In germline, CDR1 is SGHRS, CDR2 YFSETQ. Broader study findings: From stable hyperthyroidism, ophthalmopathy was separated by a 13 V-J model.

There were TCR beta CDR3 regions amplified from RNA transcripts. Primed by the HTBI set, a first-round RT-PCR was run on the TCR CDR3. MiXCR, run by TCRdb on the multiplex PCR reads, gives a single entry per CDR3 protein. This table holds about 350,000 distinct CDR3 sequences, over 11% found once. Uncontrolled infection, other autoimmune disease, pregnancy or lactation led to exclusion. Thyroid ultrasound and orbital computed tomography, with clinical symptoms and serum thyroxine and TRAb, informed diagnoses. Out of less than 12 ml of fresh peripheral blood came the PBMCs. Notes on this clonotype: What it recognizes is unknown. The junction departs from the called germline gene at one end, perhaps through a read error.

The sequenced sample consisted of blood. The V call is TRBV5-1, the J call TRBJ2-2; 7 positions match TRBD2. The clonotype comes from a woman younger than 45 with Graves' hyperthyroidism. The CDR3 DNA reads as TGCGCCAGCAGCTTCAAGTTGCGGGAGAACTCCGGGGAGCTGTTTTTT. Translated, it gives CASSFKLRENSGELFF.